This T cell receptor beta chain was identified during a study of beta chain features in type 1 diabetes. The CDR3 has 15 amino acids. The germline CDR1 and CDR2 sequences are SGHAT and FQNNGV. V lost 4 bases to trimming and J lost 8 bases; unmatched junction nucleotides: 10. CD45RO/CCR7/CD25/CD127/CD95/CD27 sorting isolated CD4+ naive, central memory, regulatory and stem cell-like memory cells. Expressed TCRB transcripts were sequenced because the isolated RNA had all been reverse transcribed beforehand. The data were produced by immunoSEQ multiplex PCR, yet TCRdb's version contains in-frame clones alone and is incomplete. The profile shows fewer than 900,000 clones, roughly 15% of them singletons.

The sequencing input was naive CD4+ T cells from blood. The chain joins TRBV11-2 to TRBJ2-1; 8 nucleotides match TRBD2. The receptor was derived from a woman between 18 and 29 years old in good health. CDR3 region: CASSSISGLGYEQFF. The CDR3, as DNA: TGTGCCAGCAGCTCGATCTCGGGACTAGGATATGAGCAGTTCTTC.